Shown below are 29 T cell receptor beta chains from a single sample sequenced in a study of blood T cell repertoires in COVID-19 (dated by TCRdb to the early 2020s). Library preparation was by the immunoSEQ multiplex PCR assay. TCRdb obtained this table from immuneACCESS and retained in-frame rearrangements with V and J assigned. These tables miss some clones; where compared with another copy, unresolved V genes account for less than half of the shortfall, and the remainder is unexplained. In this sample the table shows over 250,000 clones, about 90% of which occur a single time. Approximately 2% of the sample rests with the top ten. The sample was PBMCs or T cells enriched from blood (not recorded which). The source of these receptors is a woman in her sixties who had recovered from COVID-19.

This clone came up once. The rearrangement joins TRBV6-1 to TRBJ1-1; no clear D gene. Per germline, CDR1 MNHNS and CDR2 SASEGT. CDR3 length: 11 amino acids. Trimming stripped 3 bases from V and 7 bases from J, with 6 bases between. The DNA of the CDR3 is TGTGCCAGCAGTGAGGAGGTTGAAGCTTTCTTT. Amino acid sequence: CASSEEVEAFF.

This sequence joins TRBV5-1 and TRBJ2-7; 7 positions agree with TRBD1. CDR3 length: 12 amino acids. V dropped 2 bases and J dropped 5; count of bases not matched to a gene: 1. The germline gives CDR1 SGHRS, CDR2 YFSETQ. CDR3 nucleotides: TGCGCCAGCAGCTTCGGGACAGACGAGCAGTACTTC. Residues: CASSFGTDEQYF. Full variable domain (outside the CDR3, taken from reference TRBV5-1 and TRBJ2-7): KAGVTQTPRYLIKTRGQQVTLSCSPISGHRSVSWYQQTPGQGLQFLFEYFSETQRNKGNFPGRFSGRQFSNSRSEMNVSTLELGDSALYLCASSFGTDEQYFGPGTRLTVT.

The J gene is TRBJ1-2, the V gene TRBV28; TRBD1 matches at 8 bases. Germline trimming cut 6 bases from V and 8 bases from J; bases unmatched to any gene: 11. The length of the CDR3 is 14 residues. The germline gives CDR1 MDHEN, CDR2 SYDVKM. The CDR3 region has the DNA TGTGCCAGCAGGTCCGCAGGGGGCGCGAGCGGCTACACCTTC. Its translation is CASRSAGGASGYTF.

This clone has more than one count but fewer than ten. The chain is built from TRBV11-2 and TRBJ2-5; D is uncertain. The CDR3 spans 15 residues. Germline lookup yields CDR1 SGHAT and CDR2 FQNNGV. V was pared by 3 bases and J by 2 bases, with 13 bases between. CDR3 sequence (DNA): TGTGCCAGCAGCTTTGGTTGGGCCACGCAAGAGACCCAGTACTTC. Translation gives CASSFGWATQETQYF. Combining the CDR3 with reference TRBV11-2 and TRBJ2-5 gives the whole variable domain EAGVAQSPRYKIIEKRQSVAFWCNPISGHATLYWYQQILGQGPKLLIQFQNNGVVDDSQLPKDRFSAERLKGVDSTLKIQPAKLEDSAVYLCASSFGWATQETQYFGPGTRLLVL.

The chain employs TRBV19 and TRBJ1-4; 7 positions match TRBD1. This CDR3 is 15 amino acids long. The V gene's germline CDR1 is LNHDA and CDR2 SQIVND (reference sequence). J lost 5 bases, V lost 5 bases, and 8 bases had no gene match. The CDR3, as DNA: TGTGCCAGTAGTCAAGCGACAGGGTGGAATGAAAAACTGTTTTTT. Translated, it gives CASSQATGWNEKLFF.

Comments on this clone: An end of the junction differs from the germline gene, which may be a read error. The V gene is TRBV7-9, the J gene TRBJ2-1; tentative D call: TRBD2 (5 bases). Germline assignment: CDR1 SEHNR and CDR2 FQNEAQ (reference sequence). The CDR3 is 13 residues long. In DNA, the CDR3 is TGTGCAAGCATGGGAGCTGGGTACAATGAGCAGTTCTTC. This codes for CASMGAGYNEQFF.

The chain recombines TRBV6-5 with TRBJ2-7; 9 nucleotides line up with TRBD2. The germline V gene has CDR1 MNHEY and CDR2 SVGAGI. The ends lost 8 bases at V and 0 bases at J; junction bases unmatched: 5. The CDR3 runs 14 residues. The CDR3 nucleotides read TGTGCCAGCGCGAGCGGGAGGAGCTCCTACGAGCAGTACTTC. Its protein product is CASASGRSSYEQYF.

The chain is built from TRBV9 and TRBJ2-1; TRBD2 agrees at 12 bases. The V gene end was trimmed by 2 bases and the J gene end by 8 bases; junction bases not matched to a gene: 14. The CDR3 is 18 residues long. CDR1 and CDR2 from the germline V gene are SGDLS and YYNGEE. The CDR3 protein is CASSVSPGTSGLPDEQFF. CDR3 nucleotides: TGTGCCAGCAGCGTTTCCCCCGGGACTAGCGGGCTCCCTGATGAGCAGTTCTTC.

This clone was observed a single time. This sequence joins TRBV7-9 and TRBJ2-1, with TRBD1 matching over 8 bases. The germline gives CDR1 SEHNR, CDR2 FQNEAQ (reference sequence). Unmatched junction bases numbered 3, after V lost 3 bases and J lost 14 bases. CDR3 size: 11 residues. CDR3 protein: CASSLAGGEFF. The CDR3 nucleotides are TGTGCCAGCAGCTTGGCAGGGGGCGAGTTCTTC. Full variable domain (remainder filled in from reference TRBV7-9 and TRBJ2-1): DTGVSQNPRHKITKRGQNVTFRCDPISEHNRLYWYRQTLGQGPEFLTYFQNEAQLEKSRLLSDRFSAERPKGSFSTLEIQRTEQGDSAMYLCASSLAGGEFFGPGTRLTVL.

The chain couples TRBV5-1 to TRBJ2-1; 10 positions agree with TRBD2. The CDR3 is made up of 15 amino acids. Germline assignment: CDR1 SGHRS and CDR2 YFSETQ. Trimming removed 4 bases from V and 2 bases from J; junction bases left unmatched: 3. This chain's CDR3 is CASSTGLAAYNEQFF. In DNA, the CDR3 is TGCGCCAGCAGCACCGGACTAGCGGCCTACAATGAGCAGTTCTTC.

The CDR3 region is CATSRETSLEAFF. DNA of the CDR3: TGTGCCACCAGCAGAGAGACATCCCTGGAAGCTTTCTTT. The chain links TRBV15 to TRBJ1-1; D is undetermined. V dropped 0 bases and J dropped 8 bases, with 10 bases sitting between them. Looked up from germline, CDR1 is LNHNV and CDR2 is YYDKDF (reference sequence). CDR3 length: 13 residues.

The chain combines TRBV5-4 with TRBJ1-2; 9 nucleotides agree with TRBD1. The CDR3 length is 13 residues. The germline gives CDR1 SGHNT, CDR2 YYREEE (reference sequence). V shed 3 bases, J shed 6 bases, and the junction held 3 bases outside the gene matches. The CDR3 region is CASSYRTGDGYTF. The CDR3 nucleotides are TGTGCCAGCAGCTACAGGACAGGGGATGGCTACACCTTC. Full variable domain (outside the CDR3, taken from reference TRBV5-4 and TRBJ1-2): ETGVTQSPTHLIKTRGQQVTLRCSSQSGHNTVSWYQQALGQGPQFIFQYYREEENGRGNFPPRFSGLQFPNYSSELNVNALELDDSALYLCASSYRTGDGYTFGSGTRLTVV.

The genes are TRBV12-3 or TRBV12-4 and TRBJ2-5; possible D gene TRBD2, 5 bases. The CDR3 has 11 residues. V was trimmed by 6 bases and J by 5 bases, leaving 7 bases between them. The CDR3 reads CASSSGETQYF. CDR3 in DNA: TGTGCCAGCAGCTCGGGGGAGACCCAGTACTTC.

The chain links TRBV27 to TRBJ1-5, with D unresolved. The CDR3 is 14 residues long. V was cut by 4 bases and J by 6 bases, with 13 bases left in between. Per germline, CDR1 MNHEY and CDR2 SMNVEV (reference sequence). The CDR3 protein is CASSWRGNVQPQHF. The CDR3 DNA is TGTGCCAGCAGTTGGAGAGGCAATGTTCAGCCCCAGCATTTT.

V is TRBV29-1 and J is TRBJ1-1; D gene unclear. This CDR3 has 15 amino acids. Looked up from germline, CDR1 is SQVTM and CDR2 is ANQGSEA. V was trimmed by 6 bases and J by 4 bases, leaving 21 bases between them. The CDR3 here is CSVYPAAGSSTEAFF. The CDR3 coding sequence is TGCAGCGTCTACCCCGCTGCGGGGTCAAGCACTGAAGCTTTCTTT.

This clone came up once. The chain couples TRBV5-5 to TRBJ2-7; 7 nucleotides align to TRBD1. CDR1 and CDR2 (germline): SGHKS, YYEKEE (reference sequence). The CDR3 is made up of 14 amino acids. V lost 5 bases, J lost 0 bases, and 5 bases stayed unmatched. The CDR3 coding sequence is TGTGCCAGCAGTAATGGACAGGTCTCCTACGAGCAGTACTTC. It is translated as CASSNGQVSYEQYF.

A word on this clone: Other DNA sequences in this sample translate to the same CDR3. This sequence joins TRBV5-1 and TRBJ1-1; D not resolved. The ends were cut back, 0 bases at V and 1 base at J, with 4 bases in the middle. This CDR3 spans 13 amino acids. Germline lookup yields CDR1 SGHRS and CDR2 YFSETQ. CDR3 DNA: TGCGCCAGCAGCTTGGCGCGGAACACTGAAGCTTTCTTT. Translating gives CASSLARNTEAFF.

Written as DNA, the CDR3 is TGTGCCAGCAGTCTCGGACTAGCGGCCCACCGAACAAACACCGGGGAGCTGTTTTTT. Translated: CASSLGLAAHRTNTGELFF. The chain recombines TRBV27 with TRBJ2-2, with 10 bases identical to TRBD2. V lost 5 bases to trimming and J lost 2 bases; unmatched junction nucleotides: 14. The CDR3 sequence is 19 residues long. Germline V gene lookup returns CDR1 MNHEY and CDR2 SMNVEV (reference sequence).

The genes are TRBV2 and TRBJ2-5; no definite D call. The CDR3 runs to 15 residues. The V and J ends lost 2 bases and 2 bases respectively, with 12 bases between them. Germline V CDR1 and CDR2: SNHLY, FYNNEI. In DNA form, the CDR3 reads TGTGCCAGCAGTGAACTGGTAGCAGTACAAGAGACCCAGTACTTC. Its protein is CASSELVAVQETQYF.

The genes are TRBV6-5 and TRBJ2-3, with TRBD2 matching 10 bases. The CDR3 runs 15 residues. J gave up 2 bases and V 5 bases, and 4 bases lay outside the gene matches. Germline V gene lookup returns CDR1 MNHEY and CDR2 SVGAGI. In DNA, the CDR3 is TGTGCCAGCAGTCCAGCGGGGGGGAACACAGATACGCAGTATTTT. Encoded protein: CASSPAGGNTDTQYF.

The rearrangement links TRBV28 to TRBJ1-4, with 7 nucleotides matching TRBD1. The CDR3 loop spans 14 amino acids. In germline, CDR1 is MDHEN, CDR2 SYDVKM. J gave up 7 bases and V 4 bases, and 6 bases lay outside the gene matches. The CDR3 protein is CASSSPTGLEKLFF. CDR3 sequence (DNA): TGTGCCAGCAGTTCACCGACAGGGCTTGAAAAACTGTTTTTT.

In DNA, the CDR3 is TGTGCCACCGGGGACAGGGGACCCGGGGAGCTGTTTTTT. It specifies CATGDRGPGELFF. The chain joins TRBV19 to TRBJ2-2; 10 nucleotides line up with TRBD1. CDR3 length: 13 amino acids. Unmatched junction bases numbered 5, after V lost 10 bases and J lost 6 bases. Per the germline V gene, CDR1 is LNHDA and CDR2 is SQIVND (reference sequence).

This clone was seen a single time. The CDR3 protein is CASSLGQSSYNSPLHF. Here the CDR3 DNA reads TGTGCCAGCAGCTTGGGACAGAGCTCCTATAATTCACCCCTCCACTTT. This sequence joins TRBV9 and TRBJ1-6; 7 bases match TRBD1. Germline CDR1 SGDLS, CDR2 YYNGEE. The junction had 4 bases not matched to a gene; V was cut back by 4 bases and J by 0 bases. This CDR3 comprises 16 residues.

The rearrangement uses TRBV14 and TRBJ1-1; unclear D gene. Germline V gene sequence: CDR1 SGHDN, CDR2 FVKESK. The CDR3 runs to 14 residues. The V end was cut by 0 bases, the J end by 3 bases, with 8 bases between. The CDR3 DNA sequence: TGTGCCAGCAGCCAAGATCTCGGGGACACTGAAGCTTTCTTT. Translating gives CASSQDLGDTEAFF.

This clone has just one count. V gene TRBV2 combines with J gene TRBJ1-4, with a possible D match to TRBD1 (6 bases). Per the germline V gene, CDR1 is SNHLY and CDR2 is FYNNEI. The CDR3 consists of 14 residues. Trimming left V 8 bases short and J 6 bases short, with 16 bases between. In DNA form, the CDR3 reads TGTGCCAGCGGGTCGGACAGAAGTGATGAAAAACTGTTTTTT. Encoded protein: CASGSDRSDEKLFF.

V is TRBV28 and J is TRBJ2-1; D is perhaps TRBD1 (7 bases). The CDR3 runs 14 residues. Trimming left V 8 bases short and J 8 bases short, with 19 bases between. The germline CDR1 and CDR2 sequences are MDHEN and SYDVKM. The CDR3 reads CASEGAGTFDEQFF. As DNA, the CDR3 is TGTGCCAGCGAGGGGGCAGGGACTTTTGATGAGCAGTTCTTC.

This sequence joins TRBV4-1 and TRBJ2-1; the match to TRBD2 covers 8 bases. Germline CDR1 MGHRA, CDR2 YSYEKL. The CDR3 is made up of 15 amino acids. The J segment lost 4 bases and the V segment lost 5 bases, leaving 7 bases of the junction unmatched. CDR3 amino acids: CASSKGAGVYNEQFF. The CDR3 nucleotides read TGCGCCAGCAGCAAGGGAGCGGGGGTTTACAATGAGCAGTTCTTC.

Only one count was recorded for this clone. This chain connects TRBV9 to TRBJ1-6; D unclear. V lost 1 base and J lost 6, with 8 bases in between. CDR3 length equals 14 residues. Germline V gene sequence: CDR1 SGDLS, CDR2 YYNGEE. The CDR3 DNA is TGTGCCAGCAGCGTAAGAATGGCTAATTCACCCCTCCACTTT. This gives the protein CASSVRMANSPLHF.

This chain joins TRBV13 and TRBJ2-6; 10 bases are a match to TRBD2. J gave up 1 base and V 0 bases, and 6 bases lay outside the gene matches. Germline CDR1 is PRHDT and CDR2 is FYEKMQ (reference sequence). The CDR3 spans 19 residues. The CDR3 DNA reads TGTGCCAGCAGCTTAGGCTGGGCTAGCGGGGGTTCTGGGGCCAACGTCCTGACTTTC. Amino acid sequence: CASSLGWASGGSGANVLTF.